The present TCR beta chain was sequenced within a study of OX40 agonist ivuxolimab in advanced cancers. Study context: In this cohort, patients received ivuxolimab, an agonistic anti-OX40 (CD134) antibody. Three dose-escalation patients had partial responses: one with hepatocellular carcinoma and two with cutaneous melanoma. Study results and caveats: Researchers did not determine the expanded peripheral T cells' antigen specificity.

Germline V CDR1 and CDR2: MGHDK, SYGVNS. The V gene lost 5 bases and the J gene lost 1 base, with 8 bases spanning the gap. CDR3 length equals 14 residues. Details on this clone: The antigen remains undetermined.

Method: immunoSEQ multiplex PCR; TCRdb's copy keeps in-frame clones and lacks some. The table has some 50,000 clones, approximately 83% seen once. The receptor was isolated from an adult with an advanced solid tumor such as melanoma, head and neck, liver or kidney cancer. Source: CD4+ or CD8+ T cells sorted from blood, taken in a trial of the OX40 agonist ivuxolimab. J is TRBJ2-2 and V is TRBV25-1, with D hard to call. The CDR3 reads CASSRAGNTGELFF. CDR3 bases: TGTGCCAGCAGTAGAGCAGGGAACACCGGGGAGCTGTTTTTT.